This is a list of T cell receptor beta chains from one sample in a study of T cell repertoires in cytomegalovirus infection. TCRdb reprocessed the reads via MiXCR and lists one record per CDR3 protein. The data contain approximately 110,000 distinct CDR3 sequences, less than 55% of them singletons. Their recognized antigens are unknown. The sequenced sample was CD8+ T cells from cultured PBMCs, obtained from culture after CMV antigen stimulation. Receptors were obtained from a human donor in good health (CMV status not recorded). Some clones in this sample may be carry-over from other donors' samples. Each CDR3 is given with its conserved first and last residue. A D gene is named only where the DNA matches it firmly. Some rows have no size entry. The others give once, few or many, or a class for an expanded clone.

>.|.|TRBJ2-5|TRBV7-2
CASIPEGGRRETQYF
TGTGCCAGCATCCCAGAGGGCGGCCGGCGAGAGACCCAGTACTTC
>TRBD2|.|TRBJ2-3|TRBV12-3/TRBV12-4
CASTDPLAGSPTDTQYF
TGTGCCAGCACCGACCCCCTAGCGGGGAGTCCCACAGATACGCAGTATTTT
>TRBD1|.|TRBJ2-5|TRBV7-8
CASLTSLGGEETQYF
TGTGCCAGCCTTACTTCCCTAGGGGGCGAGGAGACCCAGTACTTC
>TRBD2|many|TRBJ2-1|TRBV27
CASSPQLRGEQFF
TGTGCCAGCAGTCCCCAATTGCGGGGGGAGCAGTTCTTC
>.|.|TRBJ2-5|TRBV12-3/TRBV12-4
CASSLADQETQYF
TGTGCCAGCAGTTTAGCAGACCAAGAGACCCAGTACTTC
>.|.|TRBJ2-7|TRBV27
CASSLDLGSGEQYF
TGTGCCAGCAGTTTAGACTTGGGGTCTGGCGAGCAGTACTTC
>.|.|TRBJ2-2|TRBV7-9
CASSFFGGTGELFF
TGTGCCAGCAGCTTTTTCGGTGGCACCGGGGAGCTGTTTTTT
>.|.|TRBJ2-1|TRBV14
CASSQDTPGAYNEQFF
TGTGCCAGCAGCCAAGATACCCCAGGAGCCTACAATGAGCAGTTCTTC
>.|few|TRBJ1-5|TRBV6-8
CASSYSIPGSNQPQHF
TGTGCCAGCAGTTACTCGATTCCGGGTAGCAATCAGCCCCAGCATTTT
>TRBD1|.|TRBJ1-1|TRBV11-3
CASPIQGAIDTEAFF
TGTGCCAGCCCAATACAGGGGGCGATTGACACTGAAGCTTTCTTT
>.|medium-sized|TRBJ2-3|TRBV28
CASSLLGTPDEDTQYF
TGTGCCAGCAGTTTATTAGGGACCCCGGATGAGGATACGCAGTATTTT
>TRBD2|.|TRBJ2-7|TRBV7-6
CASSLEAGALYEQYF
TGTGCCAGCAGCTTAGAGGCGGGAGCGCTCTACGAGCAGTACTTC
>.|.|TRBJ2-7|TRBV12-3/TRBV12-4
CASGAGSYEQYF
TGTGCCAGCGGGGCAGGTTCCTACGAGCAGTACTTC
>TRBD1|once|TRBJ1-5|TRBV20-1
CSASSGTGNQPQHF
TGCAGTGCGTCCTCCGGGACAGGAAATCAGCCCCAGCATTTT
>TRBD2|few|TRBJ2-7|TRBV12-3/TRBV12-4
CASSLALGTSRGEQYF
TGTGCCAGCAGTTTAGCGCTCGGGACTAGCCGCGGGGAGCAGTACTTC
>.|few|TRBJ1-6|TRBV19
CASSPEVGNSPLHF
TGTGCCAGTAGTCCCGAGGTTGGCAATTCACCCCTCCACTTT
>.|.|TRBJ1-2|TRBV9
CASSGSGRSIYGYTF
TGTGCCAGCAGCGGTAGCGGCAGGTCGATCTATGGCTACACCTTC
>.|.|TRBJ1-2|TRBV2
CASSTDGYTF
TGTGCCAGCAGTACAGATGGCTACACCTTC
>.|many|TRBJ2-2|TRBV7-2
CASSLGGYTGELFF
TGTGCCAGCAGCTTAGGAGGGTACACCGGGGAGCTGTTTTTT
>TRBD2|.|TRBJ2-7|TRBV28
CASSSPLREGGYEQYF
TGTGCCAGCAGTTCACCCCTCAGGGAGGGAGGCTACGAGCAGTACTTC
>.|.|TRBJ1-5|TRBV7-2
CASSLGPVLTVNQPQHF
TGTGCCAGCAGCTTAGGTCCGGTTTTGACAGTCAATCAGCCCCAGCATTTT
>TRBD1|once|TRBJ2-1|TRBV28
CASSSLGQAVYNEQFF
TGTGCCAGCTCTTCCTTGGGACAGGCGGTCTACAATGAGCAGTTCTTC
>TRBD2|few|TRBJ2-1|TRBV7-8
CASSPTGRGGALGQFF
TGTGCCAGCAGCCCCACGGGGCGGGGGGGTGCCCTTGGGCAGTTCTTC